This T cell receptor beta chain was profiled in a study of T cell repertoires in cytomegalovirus infection. On the study more broadly: Public TCR beta signatures indicated both CMV infection and matching HLA type.

This CDR3 contains 15 residues. The junction had 3 bases not matched to a gene; V was cut back by 2 bases and J by 2 bases. CDR1 KGHSH and CDR2 LQKENI come from the germline V gene. TCRdb fed the reads into MiXCR, producing one record per CDR3 protein. The table lists about 320,000 distinct CDR3 sequences, more than 8% of them singletons. This clonotype was seen a few times. The rearrangement uses TRBV18 and TRBJ2-3, with 8 bases identical to TRBD1. The sample comprised PBMCs. The TCR comes from a human donor in good health (CMV status not recorded). Some clones in this sample may be carry-over from other donors' samples. CDR3 DNA: TGTGCCAGCTCACCAGGGACAGGTCACACAGATACGCAGTATTTT. Amino acids: CASSPGTGHTDTQYF.